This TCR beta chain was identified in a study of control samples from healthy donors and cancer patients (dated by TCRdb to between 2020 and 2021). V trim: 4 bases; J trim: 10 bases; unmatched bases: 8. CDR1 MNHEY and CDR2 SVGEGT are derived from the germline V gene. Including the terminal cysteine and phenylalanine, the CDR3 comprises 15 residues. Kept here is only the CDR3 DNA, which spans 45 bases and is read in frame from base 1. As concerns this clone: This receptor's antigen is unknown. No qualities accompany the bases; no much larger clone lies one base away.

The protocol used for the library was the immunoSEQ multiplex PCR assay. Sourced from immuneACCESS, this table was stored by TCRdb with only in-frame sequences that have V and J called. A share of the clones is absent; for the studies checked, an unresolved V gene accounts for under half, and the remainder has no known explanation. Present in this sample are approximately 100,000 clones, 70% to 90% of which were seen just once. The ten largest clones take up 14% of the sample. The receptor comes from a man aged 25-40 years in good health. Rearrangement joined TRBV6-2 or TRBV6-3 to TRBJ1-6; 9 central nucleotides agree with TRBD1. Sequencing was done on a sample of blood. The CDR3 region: CASSLGQGYRSPLHF. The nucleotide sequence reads TGTGCCAGCAGTTTGGGACAGGGATATCGCTCACCCCTCCACTTT.